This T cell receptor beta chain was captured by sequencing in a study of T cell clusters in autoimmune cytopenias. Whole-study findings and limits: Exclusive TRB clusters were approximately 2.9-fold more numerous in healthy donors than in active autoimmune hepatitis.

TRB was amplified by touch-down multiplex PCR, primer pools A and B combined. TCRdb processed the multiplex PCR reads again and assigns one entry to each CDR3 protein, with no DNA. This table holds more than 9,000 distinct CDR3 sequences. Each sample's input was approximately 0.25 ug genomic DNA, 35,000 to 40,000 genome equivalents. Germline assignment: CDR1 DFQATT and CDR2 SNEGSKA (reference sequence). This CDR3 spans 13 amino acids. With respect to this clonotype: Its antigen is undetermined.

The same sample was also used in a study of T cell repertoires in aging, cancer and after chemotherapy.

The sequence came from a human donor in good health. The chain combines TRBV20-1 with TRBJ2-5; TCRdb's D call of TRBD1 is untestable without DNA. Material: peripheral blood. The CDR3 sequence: CSAPGAGGGAQYF.